Below, 26 T cell receptor beta chains from the same sample are listed, as sequenced in a study of shared clonotypes between healthy human individuals. Naive CD8 cells lacked CD45RO and underwent positive selection for CCR7, leaving out terminally differentiated effector memory CD45RA+ cells. The method was immunoSEQ multiplex PCR; TCRdb's version includes in-frame clones alone and lacks a portion of them. The sample holds around 1.9 million clones; about 94% are singletons and the top ten take under 2%. The sample comprised naive CD8+ T cells from PBMCs. These receptors were obtained from a man younger than 35 in good health. Some clones in this sample may be carry-over from other donors' samples.

The chain is built from TRBV14 and TRBJ2-3, with TRBD2 matching over 11 bases. J was trimmed by 6 bases and V by 5 bases; bases with no gene match: 13. The CDR3 has 17 residues. Germline CDR1 SGHDN, CDR2 FVKESK. The CDR3 here is CASSSLAGVFEADTQYF. The CDR3 DNA reads TGTGCCAGCAGCTCACTAGCGGGAGTGTTCGAGGCGGATACGCAGTATTTT.

The genes are TRBV4-1 and TRBJ2-1; tentative D call: TRBD2 (5 bases). The germline gives CDR1 MGHRA, CDR2 YSYEKL. With 0 bases removed from V and 9 bases from J, the gap between germline ends came to 15 bases. The CDR3 totals 15 residues. The CDR3 loop is CASSQDISEVLEQFF. CDR3 in DNA: TGCGCCAGCAGCCAAGATATTAGCGAGGTCCTTGAGCAGTTCTTC.

The chain couples TRBV7-9 to TRBJ2-3; D is ambiguous. Germline V lookup: CDR1 SEHNR, CDR2 FQNEAQ (reference sequence). V lost 2 bases, J lost 2 bases, and 11 bases lay in between. This CDR3 comprises 15 residues. The CDR3 bases are TGTGCCAGCAGCTTATTCAGCGAATCCACAGATACGCAGTATTTT. This gives the protein CASSLFSESTDTQYF. Filled out from reference TRBV7-9 and TRBJ2-3, the complete variable domain reads DTGVSQNPRHKITKRGQNVTFRCDPISEHNRLYWYRQTLGQGPEFLTYFQNEAQLEKSRLLSDRFSAERPKGSFSTLEIQRTEQGDSAMYLCASSLFSESTDTQYFGPGTRLTVL.

The V gene is TRBV19, the J gene TRBJ2-5, with D possibly matching TRBD1 (5 bases). Trimming took off 5 bases at V and 5 bases at J, with 18 bases between the two ends. The CDR3 is made up of 15 amino acids. From germline, CDR1 is LNHDA and CDR2 SQIVND (reference sequence). The CDR3 DNA follows: TGTGCCAGTAGTGAAGCTTCAGGGCACTGGGAGACCCAGTACTTC. As protein: CASSEASGHWETQYF.

The J gene is TRBJ1-2, the V gene TRBV6-5, with D perhaps TRBD1 (6 bases). V lost 1 base, J lost 8 bases, and 11 bases lay in between. CDR1 and CDR2 from the germline V gene are MNHEY and SVGAGI. The CDR3 spans 13 residues. The chain's CDR3 is CASSYFGGQGYTF. In DNA form, the CDR3 reads TGTGCCAGCAGTTACTTCGGGGGCCAAGGCTACACCTTC.

Comment on this clone: At the DNA level, this CDR3 is encoded by other sequences in the same sample as well. This sequence joins TRBV27 and TRBJ1-5; 7 nucleotides match TRBD1. The CDR3 is 14 amino acids. CDR1 and CDR2 (germline): MNHEY, SMNVEV (reference sequence). Unmatched junction bases numbered 0, after V lost 4 bases and J lost 0 bases. CDR3 nucleotide sequence: TGTGCCAGCAGTTGGACAGGTAGCAATCAGCCCCAGCATTTT. Amino acids: CASSWTGSNQPQHF.

V gene TRBV4-1 combines with J gene TRBJ1-3, with 8 bases aligning to TRBD1. Germline V CDR1 and CDR2: MGHRA, YSYEKL. The V and J ends lost 5 bases and 4 bases, in that order; junction bases with no gene match: 10. The CDR3 spans 16 residues. DNA of the CDR3: TGCGCCAGCAGCAAAACGACAGGGGCGAGAGGAAACACCATATATTTT. Its translation: CASSKTTGARGNTIYF.

As for this clone: This sample also contains other DNA sequences that code for the same CDR3. V usage is TRBV18 and J usage is TRBJ2-7; a possible D gene is TRBD1 (6 bases). The CDR3 has 12 residues. CDR1 is KGHSH and CDR2 is LQKENI in the germline V gene. The V and J ends lost 1 base and 5 bases respectively, with 6 bases between them. The CDR3 reads CASSPQGDEQYF. The DNA of the CDR3 is TGTGCCAGCTCACCACAGGGGGACGAGCAGTACTTC.

The chain's CDR3 is CASSFGSHYEQYF. In nucleotides, the CDR3 is TGTGCCAGCAGCTTCGGCAGCCACTACGAGCAGTACTTC. This rearrangement joins TRBV11-2 to TRBJ2-7; D not resolved. V lost 3 bases and J lost 3, with 9 bases in between. The CDR3 is 13 residues long. The germline V gene encodes CDR1 SGHAT and CDR2 FQNNGV.

The rearrangement joins TRBV10-1 to TRBJ2-7, with 7 bases matching TRBD2. The CDR3 has 13 residues. Germline V lookup: CDR1 WNHNN, CDR2 SYGVQD (reference sequence). Germline trimming cut 5 bases from V and 4 bases from J; bases unmatched to any gene: 5. This CDR3 is CASSSGGAYEQYF. Written as DNA, the CDR3 is TGCGCCAGCAGTTCGGGAGGAGCATACGAGCAGTACTTC.

This sequence joins TRBV5-1 and TRBJ2-1, with D perhaps TRBD1 or TRBD2 (5 bases each). The CDR3 runs 12 residues. Between the trimmed V and J ends, which lost 4 bases and 9 bases, there was a span of 11 bases. Germline V lookup: CDR1 SGHRS, CDR2 YFSETQ. The CDR3 loop reads CASSDGDREQFF. The CDR3 DNA is TGCGCCAGCAGCGACGGGGACCGTGAGCAGTTCTTC.

Turning to this clone: Other nucleotide sequences from this sample produce the same CDR3. The rearrangement uses TRBV6-5 and TRBJ2-2, with 7 bases aligning to TRBD1. The germline V gene has CDR1 MNHEY and CDR2 SVGAGI. The CDR3 contains 12 residues. The V and J ends lost 2 bases and 10 bases, in that order; junction bases with no gene match: 1. CDR3: CASSYRGQELFF. For the CDR3, the DNA is TGTGCCAGCAGTTACAGGGGGCAGGAGCTGTTTTTT.

V gene TRBV7-6 combines with J gene TRBJ1-3, with 7 nucleotides matching TRBD1. The CDR3 consists of 16 residues. V shed 5 bases, J shed 2 bases, and the junction held 9 bases outside the gene matches. Germline V gene lookup returns CDR1 SGHVS and CDR2 FNYEAQ. CDR3 DNA sequence: TGTGCCAGCAGCCCTAGGGCTGACAGGGCTGGAAACACCATATATTTT. Its translation: CASSPRADRAGNTIYF.

The J gene is TRBJ2-7, the V gene TRBV27, with 7 bases fitting TRBD1. The V gene end was trimmed by 5 bases and the J gene end by 5 bases; junction bases not matched to a gene: 12. The CDR3 spans 15 residues. CDR1 MNHEY and CDR2 SMNVEV come from the germline V gene (reference sequence). The CDR3 region has the DNA TGTGCCAGCAGTAGGGTAGGGGGCGCAGCTCACGAGCAGTACTTC. This codes for CASSRVGGAAHEQYF.

The chain is built from TRBV9 and TRBJ1-5; 11 nucleotides match TRBD1. Germline values: CDR1 SGDLS, CDR2 YYNGEE. The V segment lost 3 bases and the J segment 5 bases; nucleotides outside the gene matches: 4. The CDR3 is made up of 15 amino acids. The CDR3, as DNA: TGTGCCAGCAGCGCCGGACAGGGGGCATATCAGCCCCAGCATTTT. This gives the protein CASSAGQGAYQPQHF.

Details on this clone: The sample contains more than one DNA sequence encoding this CDR3. This chain links TRBV27 with TRBJ1-1; D remains ambiguous. Trimming took off 2 bases at V and 0 bases at J, with 7 bases between the two ends. CDR1 and CDR2 (germline): MNHEY, SMNVEV (reference sequence). The CDR3 is 14 residues long. The CDR3 protein is CASSLLGMNTEAFF. The CDR3 DNA reads as TGTGCCAGCAGTTTACTGGGCATGAACACTGAAGCTTTCTTT.

The chain carries TRBV19 and TRBJ2-7; D is undetermined. V was clipped by 1 base and J by 5 bases, with 12 bases between them. This CDR3 contains 14 residues. The germline V gene has CDR1 LNHDA and CDR2 SQIVND (reference sequence). This chain's CDR3 is CASSIVAPAHEQYF. The DNA for the CDR3 is TGTGCCAGTAGTATAGTGGCCCCAGCCCACGAGCAGTACTTC.

This rearrangement joins TRBV27 to TRBJ1-5; D is uncertain. The germline CDR1 and CDR2 sequences are MNHEY and SMNVEV (reference sequence). V lost 5 bases to trimming and J lost 3 bases, with 8 bases between them. The CDR3 is 13 residues long. The CDR3 region is CASSGFYNQPQHF. CDR3 nucleotide sequence: TGTGCCAGCAGTGGATTCTACAATCAGCCCCAGCATTTT.

This clone showed up just once. The chain has TRBV7-9 and TRBJ2-3; 10 bases match TRBD2. This CDR3 is 16 amino acids long. Germline CDR1 is SEHNR and CDR2 is FQNEAQ (reference sequence). V lost 2 bases and J lost 2; bases outside the gene matches: 4. The CDR3 DNA is TGTGCCAGCAGCTTAAGCCTAGCGGGAGTCACAGATACGCAGTATTTT. Residues: CASSLSLAGVTDTQYF.

This clone was detected a few times. V is TRBV2 and J is TRBJ1-1, with D perhaps TRBD1 (6 bases). Trimming took off 6 bases at V and 7 bases at J, with 15 bases between the two ends. Looked up from germline, CDR1 is SNHLY and CDR2 is FYNNEI. CDR3 length: 13 residues. The CDR3 sequence is CASRDGQSFEAFF. The CDR3 DNA is TGTGCCAGCAGGGATGGACAGTCATTTGAAGCTTTCTTT.

The rearrangement links TRBV18 to TRBJ1-2; 7 positions match TRBD1. The CDR3 consists of 16 residues. CDR1 KGHSH and CDR2 LQKENI come from the germline V gene. The junction had 10 bases not matched to a gene; V was cut back by 2 bases and J by 4 bases. The CDR3 sequence: CASSPETGDAGYGYTF. In nucleotides, the CDR3 is TGTGCCAGCTCACCAGAAACAGGGGACGCGGGCTATGGCTACACCTTC.

This chain links TRBV28 with TRBJ2-3; D unclear. V lost 4 bases and J 2 bases, leaving 13 bases between the germline ends. This CDR3 comprises 15 residues. Germline V lookup: CDR1 MDHEN, CDR2 SYDVKM. CDR3 nucleotides: TGTGCCAGCAGTTATGAGATCTCCCTCACAGATACGCAGTATTTT. This gives the protein CASSYEISLTDTQYF.

This clone has only one observation. The chain links TRBV5-6 to TRBJ2-7; a possible D gene is TRBD1 (7 bases). CDR3 length equals 15 residues. Deletions cut 3 bases from V and 5 bases from J, with 18 bases between. The germline gives CDR1 SGHDT, CDR2 YYEEEE. As DNA, the CDR3 is TGTGCCAGCAGCTACTATACAGGGGAGGAGGACGAGCAGTACTTC. This sequence encodes CASSYYTGEEDEQYF. The whole variable domain, filled in from reference TRBV5-6 and TRBJ2-7, reads DAGVTQSPTHLIKTRGQQVTLRCSPKSGHDTVSWYQQALGQGPQFIFQYYEEEERQRGNFPDRFSGHQFPNYSSELNVNALLLGDSALYLCASSYYTGEEDEQYFGPGTRLTVT.

The rearrangement links TRBV28 to TRBJ1-4; TRBD1 matches at 7 bases. Germline values: CDR1 MDHEN, CDR2 SYDVKM. V shed 4 bases and J 8 bases; nucleotides not matched to a gene: 13. The CDR3 loop spans 16 amino acids. CDR3 sequence: CASSSPGQDLREKLFF. DNA of the CDR3: TGTGCCAGCAGTTCACCAGGACAGGACCTAAGGGAAAAACTGTTTTTT.

Points on this clone: The sample holds other DNA sequences that translate to the same CDR3. The chain combines TRBV7-7 with TRBJ2-1; 7 bases are shared with TRBD1. The CDR3 length is 15 residues. From germline, CDR1 is SSHAT and CDR2 FNYEAQ (reference sequence). V gave up 1 base and J gave up 0 bases; unmatched junction bases: 0. The chain's CDR3 is CASSLDRGSYNEQFF. CDR3 nucleotides: TGTGCCAGCAGCTTAGACAGGGGCTCCTACAATGAGCAGTTCTTC.

This clone came up once. J is TRBJ1-1 and V is TRBV19; weak D call: TRBD1 (5 bases). Germline loops: CDR1 LNHDA, CDR2 SQIVND (reference sequence). The V end was cut by 3 bases, the J end by 8 bases, with 10 bases between. This CDR3 spans 12 amino acids. CDR3: CASSIGWGEAFF. CDR3 nucleotide sequence: TGTGCCAGTAGTATCGGGTGGGGGGAAGCTTTCTTT. Full variable domain (missing parts from reference TRBV19 and TRBJ1-1): DGGITQSPKYLFRKEGQNVTLSCEQNLNHDAMYWYRQDPGQGLRLIYYSQIVNDFQKGDIAEGYSVSREKKESFPLTVTSAQKNPTAFYLCASSIGWGEAFFGQGTRLTVV.